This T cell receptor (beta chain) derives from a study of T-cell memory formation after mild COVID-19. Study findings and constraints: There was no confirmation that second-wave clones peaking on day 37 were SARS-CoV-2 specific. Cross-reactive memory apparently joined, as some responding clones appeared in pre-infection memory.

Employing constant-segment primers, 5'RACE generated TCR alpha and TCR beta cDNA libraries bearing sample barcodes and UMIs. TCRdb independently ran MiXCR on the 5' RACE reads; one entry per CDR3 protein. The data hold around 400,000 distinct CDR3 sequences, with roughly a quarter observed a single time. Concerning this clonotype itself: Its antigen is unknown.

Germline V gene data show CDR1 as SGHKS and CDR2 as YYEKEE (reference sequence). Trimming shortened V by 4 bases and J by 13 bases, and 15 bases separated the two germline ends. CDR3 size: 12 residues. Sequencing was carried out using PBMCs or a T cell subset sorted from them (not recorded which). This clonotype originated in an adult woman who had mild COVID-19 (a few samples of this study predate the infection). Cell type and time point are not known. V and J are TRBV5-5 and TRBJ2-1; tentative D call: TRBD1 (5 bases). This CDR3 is CASSLDTRPQFF. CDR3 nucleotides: TGTGCCAGCAGCCTGGACACCCGTCCACAGTTCTTC.